This note documents a single T cell receptor beta chain sequence. PCR was performed a second time for roughly 7 to 12 cycles using a sample-barcoded 5' primer and a J-beta primer mix. One entry per CDR3 protein, called by TCRdb with MiXCR from the 5' RACE reads. This sample has roughly 800,000 distinct CDR3 sequences, with around a quarter found just once. The CDR3 is made up of 15 amino acids. Trimming removed 5 bases at V and 3 bases at J, with 18 bases between. CDR1 and CDR2 (germline): DFQATT, SNEGSKA (reference sequence). The entry originates in a study of blood T cells in healthy people across ages. This same sample was also taken into another study, of T cells of mothers and their children.

Sequencing input: blood. This clonotype was sampled from a boy younger than 18 in good health. The gene calls are TRBV20-1 and TRBJ2-3; a possible D gene is TRBD2 (6 bases). The CDR3 is CSAPLLAMGTDTQYF. The DNA of the CDR3 is TGCAGTGCTCCCCTTCTAGCGATGGGGACAGATACGCAGTATTTT.